This T cell receptor beta chain was sequenced during a study of blood T cells in healthy people across ages. Study overall: About one barcoded beta molecule per two T cells came from capture by template switching. Findings and limits, study-wide: In these data, TCR beta diversity tracked strongly with naive T cell percentage.

Total RNA, at least 5 micrograms per sample, was extracted from PBMCs. PCR was performed a second time for 7 to 11 cycles using a sample-barcoded 5' primer and a J-beta primer mix. Unique molecular identifiers of 12 random nucleotides labeled each cDNA. TCRdb reprocessed the 5' RACE reads with MiXCR, giving one entry per CDR3 protein. The sample holds around 800,000 distinct CDR3 sequences, 46% seen once. The germline gives CDR1 SGHRS, CDR2 YFSETQ. The CDR3 is 12 amino acids. As concerns this clonotype: Its target is unknown. The germline gene is not matched at one end of the junction; a read error may be the cause.

V usage is TRBV5-1 and J usage is TRBJ1-2; D may be TRBD1 (6 bases). The clonotype was recovered from a man older than 75 in good health. Sequencing input: blood. The CDR3 is CASSQGNCGYTF. The CDR3 DNA reads TGCGCCAGCAGCCAGGGGAACTGTGGCTACACCTTC. The whole variable domain, remainder taken from reference TRBV5-1 and TRBJ1-2, is KAGVTQTPRYLIKTRGQQVTLSCSPISGHRSVSWYQQTPGQGLQFLFEYFSETQRNKGNFPGRFSGRQFSNSRSEMNVSTLELGDSALYLCASSQGNCGYTFGSGTRLTVV.